These 16 T cell receptor beta chains share one sample of origin, sequenced in a study of synovial regulatory T cells in juvenile arthritis. The repertoire was sequenced with immunoSEQ multiplex PCR; TCRdb's copy has only in-frame clones and lacks some. The sample's table shows about 10,000 clones. Sample: Treg cells from blood. Subset reported: remaining (HLA-DR-negative) circulating blood Treg cells. These receptors were taken from a donor between 2 and 29 years old with juvenile idiopathic arthritis.

The gene calls are TRBV29-1 and TRBJ1-1; TCRdb returns TRBD1, unconfirmable since there is no DNA. This CDR3 is 12 amino acids long. DNA is not on record. In germline, CDR1 is SQVTM, CDR2 ANQGSEA. CDR3 region: CSTLVGGTEAFF.

The chain uses TRBV28 and TRBJ1-5. The CDR3 spans 17 residues. DNA is not recorded here. CDR1 is MDHEN and CDR2 is SYDVKM in the germline V gene. The CDR3: CASSLRDLEYSNQPQHF.

The chain joins TRBV25-1 to TRBJ1-5. The CDR3 is made up of 16 amino acids. Only the protein sequence is given. Germline loops: CDR1 MGHDK, CDR2 SYGVNS. The CDR3 is CASSESGRGGNQPQHF.

The chain recombines TRBV28 with TRBJ1-1. Germline CDR1 reads MDHEN; CDR2 reads SYDVKM. This CDR3 spans 13 amino acids. No DNA is given. CDR3 loop: CASSFRRNTEAFF.

The V call is TRBV18, the J call TRBJ1-1. CDR3 length: 14 amino acids. DNA was not recorded. Germline V lookup: CDR1 KGHSH, CDR2 LQKENI. The CDR3 sequence: CASSPRRGPPDAFF.

The chain has TRBV4-1 and TRBJ1-1. The CDR3 sequence is 14 residues long. This entry has no DNA. Germline CDR1 MGHRA, CDR2 YSYEKL. This CDR3 is CASSQETVSRAAFF.

J is TRBJ1-2 and V is TRBV18; checking the TCRdb D call of TRBD1 is not possible without DNA. Per the germline V gene, CDR1 is KGHSH and CDR2 is LQKENI. The CDR3 has 14 residues. No DNA appears here. This CDR3 reads CASSPQGANYGYTF.

The rearrangement joins TRBV10-1 to TRBJ2-3; the TCRdb call, TRBD1, lacks DNA for checking. The CDR3 is 15 residues long. No DNA sequence is on record. CDR1 and CDR2 from the germline V gene are WNHNN and SYGVQD (reference sequence). CDR3: CASSESTGGKDTQYF.

This chain joins TRBV9 and TRBJ1-2; TCRdb's assignment of TRBD1 cannot be checked, as there is no DNA. This CDR3 spans 15 amino acids. No DNA sequence was recorded. Germline V CDR1 and CDR2: SGDLS, YYNGEE. This CDR3 reads CASSVGQATFSGYTF.

This chain links TRBV18 with TRBJ2-7; with no DNA, the TCRdb D assignment of TRBD2 cannot be verified. Germline CDR1 and CDR2: KGHSH and LQKENI. The CDR3 is 14 amino acids. The DNA is not on file. The CDR3 loop reads CASSPPGLGYEQYF.

CDR3 region: CAISESGPRQGNTEAFF. V is TRBV10-3 and J is TRBJ1-1; the TCRdb call, TRBD1, lacks DNA for checking. Germline loops: CDR1 ENHRY, CDR2 SYGVKD. The CDR3 spans 17 residues. Only the protein is on record.

The J gene is TRBJ1-2, the V gene TRBV5-1. The V gene's germline CDR1 is SGHRS and CDR2 YFSETQ. This CDR3 comprises 13 residues. No DNA accompanies this entry. This chain's CDR3 is CASSLEANYGYTF. The variable domain in full, with the rest retrieved from reference TRBV5-1 and TRBJ1-2, is KAGVTQTPRYLIKTRGQQVTLSCSPISGHRSVSWYQQTPGQGLQFLFEYFSETQRNKGNFPGRFSGRQFSNSRSEMNVSTLELGDSALYLCASSLEANYGYTFGSGTRLTVV.

This chain connects TRBV27 to TRBJ2-6; TCRdb names TRBD2, which stays unverified in the absence of DNA. Per germline, CDR1 MNHEY and CDR2 SMNVEV (reference sequence). CDR3 length: 18 amino acids. A DNA sequence was not provided. CDR3 sequence reads: CASSPGLAGGPGANVLTF.

Here the CDR3 reads CAISEGLAGNEQYF. The chain uses TRBV10-3 and TRBJ2-7; TCRdb proposes TRBD2, but this gene call is untestable without DNA. The CDR3 has 14 residues. No DNA is recorded. CDR1 ENHRY and CDR2 SYGVKD come from the germline V gene.

This rearrangement joins TRBV28 to TRBJ1-4; TCRdb outputs TRBD1, but without DNA this stays unchecked. The V gene's germline CDR1 is MDHEN and CDR2 SYDVKM. This CDR3 is built from 17 residues. The DNA sequence is not available. CDR3 amino acids: CASRNHGTGGRNEKLFF. Looking up the rest from reference TRBV28 and TRBJ1-4 gives the full variable domain: DVKVTQSSRYLVKRTGEKVFLECVQDMDHENMFWYRQDPGLGLRLIYFSYDVKMKEKGDIPEGYSVSREKKERFSLILESASTNQTSMYLCASRNHGTGGRNEKLFFGSGTQLSVL.

The chain combines TRBV5-6 with TRBJ1-5; the D call of TRBD1 rests on TCRdb alone, since no DNA is present to check it. CDR1 and CDR2 (germline): SGHDT, YYEEEE. The CDR3 loop spans 12 amino acids. The entry carries no DNA sequence. CDR3 region: CASSSGVQPQHF. The complete variable domain, with remaining parts taken from reference TRBV5-6 and TRBJ1-5, reads DAGVTQSPTHLIKTRGQQVTLRCSPKSGHDTVSWYQQALGQGPQFIFQYYEEEERQRGNFPDRFSGHQFPNYSSELNVNALLLGDSALYLCASSSGVQPQHFGDGTRLSIL.